These 23 T cell receptor beta chains were sequenced from one sample in a study of cytomegalovirus exposure and HLA in healthy donors. PCR amplification relied on 60 Vbeta primers (plus 13 Jbeta primers). Profiled with immunoSEQ multiplex PCR; TCRdb holds only in-frame clones, not every one. This sample carries 140,000 to 150,000 clones, over 75% of them seen once, and the ten largest clones take 1.5% to 2%. Material: PBMCs. These receptors were obtained from a man aged 35 to 55 in good health and CMV-seronegative.

As DNA, the CDR3 is TGTGCCAGCAGCTTAGAGTCTACGGCAGGGGCAGCCTCGAGGGGTGGCTACACCTTC. It is translated as CASSLESTAGAASRGGYTF. The chain links TRBV7-9 to TRBJ1-2; D is possibly TRBD1 (6 bases). V dropped 1 base and J dropped 7 bases, with 28 bases sitting between them. The germline V gene has CDR1 SEHNR and CDR2 FQNEAQ (reference sequence). The CDR3 contains 19 residues.

The chain has TRBV5-1 and TRBJ2-7; 15 bases fit TRBD2. This CDR3 spans 21 amino acids. CDR1 SGHRS and CDR2 YFSETQ come from the germline V gene. With V trimmed by 3 bases and J by 0 bases, 16 bases remained unmatched. CDR3 bases: TGCGCCAGCAGCTCCCCGGGACTAGCGGGGGGACCAATCTCCTACTCCTACGAGCAGTACTTC. Translating gives CASSSPGLAGGPISYSYEQYF.

The chain employs TRBV4-1 and TRBJ1-5; the D is unclear. The germline V and J ends were trimmed by 3 bases and 9 bases, with 9 bases remaining between them. The CDR3 has 12 amino acids. The germline V gene encodes CDR1 MGHRA and CDR2 YSYEKL. Here the CDR3 reads CASSHSGGPQHF. For the CDR3, the DNA is TGCGCCAGCAGCCACTCAGGAGGGCCCCAGCATTTT.

The chain carries TRBV5-8 and TRBJ2-6; 8 bases are a match to TRBD1. This CDR3 has 17 amino acids. V was clipped by 4 bases and J by 0 bases; unmatched bases: 6. Germline values: CDR1 SGHTS, CDR2 YDEGEE. CDR3 DNA: TGTGCCAGCAGCACCACAGGGGGGCCCTCTGGGGCCAACGTCCTGACTTTC. Translation: CASSTTGGPSGANVLTF.

The rearrangement joins TRBV28 to TRBJ2-7; TRBD2 aligns across 10 bases. CDR3 size: 13 residues. Germline values: CDR1 MDHEN, CDR2 SYDVKM. Losses at the gene ends were 6 bases for V and 3 bases for J; bases not matched to a gene: 2. The CDR3: CASSWTSGYEQYF. CDR3 coding DNA: TGTGCCAGCAGCTGGACTAGCGGCTACGAGCAGTACTTC.

This rearrangement joins TRBV7-2 to TRBJ1-2; 10 nucleotides agree with TRBD1. The V segment lost 0 bases and the J segment 4 bases; nucleotides outside the gene matches: 14. From germline, CDR1 is SGHTA and CDR2 FQGNSA. The CDR3 is made up of 19 amino acids. The CDR3 loop reads CASSLAGILTGGSSYGYTF. The CDR3 DNA sequence: TGTGCCAGCAGCTTAGCGGGAATACTGACAGGGGGCAGCAGCTATGGCTACACCTTC.

This sequence joins TRBV7-5 and TRBJ1-1; TRBD1, the table's D call, lacks a check against the DNA. TRBV7-5 is given as a pseudogene. CDR3 length equals 15 residues. The CDR3 region is CVRSPLGQGDTEAFF. The CDR3 coding sequence is TGTGTCAGAAGCCCATTGGGACAGGGAGACACTGAAGCTTTCTTT.

The V and J genes are TRBV10-3 and TRBJ2-7; 9 nucleotides align to TRBD1. The CDR3 length is 14 residues. Germline lookup yields CDR1 ENHRY and CDR2 SYGVKD. Unmatched junction bases numbered 7, after V lost 4 bases and J lost 6 bases. The CDR3 sequence: CAISGTGGESEQYF. The DNA of the CDR3 is TGTGCCATCAGTGGTACAGGGGGCGAAAGCGAGCAGTACTTC.

This chain uses TRBV2 with TRBJ2-3; TRBD1 matches 10 bases. The CDR3 spans 12 residues. V gave up 6 bases and J gave up 6 bases; unmatched junction bases: 0. The germline gives CDR1 SNHLY, CDR2 FYNNEI. This CDR3 reads CASRDRGDTQYF. DNA for the CDR3: TGTGCCAGCAGGGACAGGGGGGATACGCAGTATTTT.

This rearrangement joins TRBV18 to TRBJ2-7, with 10 bases aligning to TRBD1. Germline V lookup: CDR1 KGHSH, CDR2 LQKENI. The CDR3 length is 14 residues. V lost 3 bases and J lost 4; bases outside the gene matches: 3. For the CDR3, the DNA is TGTGCCAGCTCACCGGGGACAGGGGTGTACGAGCAGTACTTC. Its translation is CASSPGTGVYEQYF.

The rearrangement links TRBV11-2 to TRBJ1-4; 7 positions match TRBD1. The CDR3 loop spans 14 amino acids. V lost 5 bases and J lost 7; bases outside the gene matches: 7. The germline V gene encodes CDR1 SGHAT and CDR2 FQNNGV. The CDR3 DNA reads as TGTGCCAGCAGCCCACAGGGGTCCGGTGAAAAACTGTTTTTT. Translated: CASSPQGSGEKLFF. Filled out from reference TRBV11-2 and TRBJ1-4, the complete variable domain reads EAGVAQSPRYKIIEKRQSVAFWCNPISGHATLYWYQQILGQGPKLLIQFQNNGVVDDSQLPKDRFSAERLKGVDSTLKIQPAKLEDSAVYLCASSPQGSGEKLFFGSGTQLSVL.

This clone showed up just a few times. CDR3 DNA: TGTGCCAGCAGCTCCGGCGTGGAGGGGCACACCGGGGAGCTGTTTTTT. Translated, it gives CASSSGVEGHTGELFF. This sequence joins TRBV13 and TRBJ2-2; weak D call: TRBD2 (6 bases). The CDR3 extends over 16 amino acids. The V gene lost 4 bases and the J gene lost 3 bases, with 15 bases spanning the gap. Per the germline V gene, CDR1 is PRHDT and CDR2 is FYEKMQ (reference sequence).

The chain joins TRBV5-4 to TRBJ2-5; D is unclear. CDR1 is SGHNT, CDR2 YYREEE, per germline (reference sequence). V gave up 1 base and J gave up 1 base, with 8 bases separating them. The CDR3 is made up of 14 amino acids. As DNA, the CDR3 is TGTGCCAGCAGCTTGTTTGAGTCCCAAGAGACCCAGTACTTC. Its protein is CASSLFESQETQYF.

The chain carries TRBV4-2 and TRBJ2-7; no reliable D call. Germline lookup yields CDR1 LGHNA and CDR2 YNFKEQ. CDR3 length equals 13 residues. The V end lost 1 base, the J end lost 6 bases, and 10 bases lay between the germline ends. The CDR3 reads CASSQGAIGEQYF. In DNA form, the CDR3 reads TGTGCCAGCAGCCAAGGGGCCATTGGCGAGCAGTACTTC.

This clone was detected a few times. This rearrangement joins TRBV30 to TRBJ2-2, with TRBD1 identical over 7 bases. Germline CDR1 and CDR2: GTSNPN and SVGIG (reference sequence). The V segment lost 2 bases and the J segment 0 bases; nucleotides outside the gene matches: 3. The CDR3 is 15 amino acids. The CDR3: CAWSRQGANTGELFF. CDR3 nucleotides: TGTGCCTGGAGTAGGCAGGGGGCGAACACCGGGGAGCTGTTTTTT.

The genes are TRBV19 and TRBJ2-3, with no clear D. Trimming pared 5 bases from V and 2 bases from J, leaving 8 bases between. Germline assignment: CDR1 LNHDA and CDR2 SQIVND (reference sequence). The CDR3 contains 13 residues. The CDR3 nucleotides read TGTGCCAGTAGTGGCCTCTCCACAGATACGCAGTATTTT. Its translation: CASSGLSTDTQYF.

J is TRBJ2-7 and V is TRBV11-2; TRBD1 aligns across 9 bases. The V and J ends lost 4 bases and 2 bases, in that order; junction bases with no gene match: 6. CDR3 length: 15 residues. CDR1 is SGHAT and CDR2 is FQNNGV in the germline V gene. CDR3 in DNA: TGTGCCAGCAGCTCCCGGGACAGGGTAGCCTACGAGCAGTACTTC. Translation: CASSSRDRVAYEQYF.

DNA for the CDR3: TGTGCAAGTCGCTTGGACCGACATGGGGGGGCTCAAGAGACCCAGTACTTC. This translates into CASRLDRHGGAQETQYF. The rearrangement uses TRBV12-2 and TRBJ2-5; the table's D call of TRBD2 was not tested on the DNA. TRBV12-2 corresponds to a pseudogene. The CDR3 is made up of 17 amino acids.

The gene calls are TRBV5-1 and TRBJ2-3; D uncertain. Germline lookup yields CDR1 SGHRS and CDR2 YFSETQ. The V end was cut by 2 bases, the J end by 0 bases, with 7 bases between. The CDR3 sequence is 14 residues long. CDR3 residues: CASSLHLSTDTQYF. CDR3 coding DNA: TGCGCCAGCAGCTTACACCTTAGCACAGATACGCAGTATTTT.

The chain carries TRBV11-2 and TRBJ1-6; TRBD1 aligns across 8 bases. Trimming removed 4 bases from V and 9 bases from J; junction bases left unmatched: 8. This CDR3 is built from 15 residues. Germline CDR1 reads SGHAT; CDR2 reads FQNNGV. CDR3 DNA: TGTGCCAGCAGCTCCTCTAGACAGGGGCCTTCACCCCTCCACTTT. Its translation: CASSSSRQGPSPLHF. Full variable domain (remainder filled in from reference TRBV11-2 and TRBJ1-6): EAGVAQSPRYKIIEKRQSVAFWCNPISGHATLYWYQQILGQGPKLLIQFQNNGVVDDSQLPKDRFSAERLKGVDSTLKIQPAKLEDSAVYLCASSSSRQGPSPLHFGNGTRLTVT.

This clone occurred a few times. The rearrangement joins TRBV18 to TRBJ1-2; D remains ambiguous. V lost 0 bases and J lost 4, with 9 bases in between. Germline-derived CDR1 and CDR2 are KGHSH and LQKENI. The CDR3 runs 14 residues. The CDR3 reads CASSPPSRIYGYTF. CDR3 nucleotides: TGTGCCAGCTCACCACCATCCAGGATCTATGGCTACACCTTC.

The V and J genes are TRBV7-9 and TRBJ2-2, with TRBD1 matching over 11 bases. The junction had 4 bases not matched to a gene; V was cut back by 3 bases and J by 4 bases. Per the germline V gene, CDR1 is SEHNR and CDR2 is FQNEAQ (reference sequence). The CDR3 is made up of 16 amino acids. As DNA, the CDR3 is TGTGCCAGCAGCTTTCGGACAGGGGGCATCACCGGGGAGCTGTTTTTT. Amino acid sequence: CASSFRTGGITGELFF.

The V and J genes are TRBV7-3 and TRBJ2-2, with D perhaps TRBD2 (6 bases). CDR1 and CDR2 (germline): SGHTA, FQGTGA. Trimming cost V 5 bases and J 6 bases, with 10 bases left between them. The CDR3 totals 13 residues. The CDR3 DNA reads TGTGCCAGCAGCCATGGAGGGGCCGGGGAGCTGTTTTTT. Residues: CASSHGGAGELFF.